This record looks at one TCR beta chain sequence and its context. Participants' reported clinical history set cohort assignment. Trimming removed 0 bases from V and 4 bases from J, with 15 bases in between. The germline gives CDR1 MGHRA, CDR2 YSYEKL. This CDR3 spans 16 amino acids. The assay was immunoSEQ multiplex PCR, and TCRdb's table has in-frame clones only and misses some. The top ten hold 2% to 2.5% of the sample, which has roughly 300,000 clones, roughly 88% seen once. This sample was taken from a study of blood T cell repertoires in COVID-19. The sequenced material came from PBMCs or T cells enriched from blood (not recorded which). The clonotype originates from a woman between 35 and 50 years old with acute COVID-19. The chain is built from TRBV4-1 and TRBJ1-2; D gene uncertain. The CDR3, as DNA: TGCGCCAGCAGCCAAGAAGTCGCAGGAAGCATCTATGGCTACACCTTC. This gives the protein CASSQEVAGSIYGYTF.